The rows below give T cell receptor beta chains drawn from one sample of a study of blood T cell repertoires in COVID-19. The protocol was immunoSEQ multiplex PCR, while the TCRdb copy is restricted to in-frame clones and leaves out a portion. The profile shows approximately 130,000 clones, around 87% of them singletons. Material: peripheral blood. The receptors were sampled from a man between 50 and 59 years old with acute or convalescent COVID-19. Each CDR3 is given with its conserved first and last residue. A D gene is named only where the DNA matches it firmly. Rows may omit the clone size; those that give it use once, few, many or a size class.

abundance: .; d_gene: TRBD2; v_gene: TRBV28; j_gene: TRBJ2-2; CDR3aa: CASSPLGTSASNTGELFF; CDR3nt: TGTGCCAGCAGCCCTCTGGGGACTAGCGCTTCGAACACCGGGGAGCTGTTTTTT
abundance: .; d_gene: TRBD2; v_gene: TRBV9; j_gene: TRBJ2-1; CDR3aa: CASSVVGLVGEQFF; CDR3nt: TGTGCCAGCAGCGTAGTCGGACTAGTTGGTGAGCAGTTCTTC
abundance: .; d_gene: TRBD1; v_gene: TRBV18; j_gene: TRBJ2-2; CDR3aa: CASSTDRTGELFF; CDR3nt: TGTGCCAGCTCAACGGACAGGACTGGGGAGCTGTTTTTT
abundance: .; d_gene: TRBD2; v_gene: TRBV7-9; j_gene: TRBJ2-1; CDR3aa: CATSGTSHNEQFF; CDR3nt: TGTGCCACCTCCGGGACTAGTCATAATGAGCAGTTCTTC
abundance: once; d_gene: .; v_gene: TRBV9; j_gene: TRBJ2-1; CDR3aa: CASKSGRAYNEQFF; CDR3nt: TGTGCCAGCAAGTCGGGAAGGGCCTACAATGAGCAGTTCTTC
abundance: once; d_gene: .; v_gene: TRBV24-1; j_gene: TRBJ2-7; CDR3aa: CATSDNTGTDHYEQYF; CDR3nt: TGTGCCACCAGTGATAATACCGGGACTGATCACTACGAGCAGTACTTC
abundance: .; d_gene: .; v_gene: TRBV5-1; j_gene: TRBJ2-3; CDR3aa: CASSYAGATDTQYF; CDR3nt: TGCGCCAGCAGCTATGCAGGGGCCACAGATACGCAGTATTTT
abundance: .; d_gene: TRBD2; v_gene: TRBV24-1; j_gene: TRBJ2-1; CDR3aa: CATSDLTTSGSNEQFF; CDR3nt: TGTGCCACCAGTGATTTGACGACTAGCGGGAGCAATGAGCAGTTCTTC
abundance: .; d_gene: TRBD1; v_gene: TRBV4-2; j_gene: TRBJ1-2; CDR3aa: CASSQDSGDRAYGYTF; CDR3nt: TGTGCCAGCAGCCAAGACTCCGGGGACAGAGCCTATGGCTACACCTTC
abundance: .; d_gene: .; v_gene: TRBV2; j_gene: TRBJ1-4; CDR3aa: CASRVTQGTNEKLFF; CDR3nt: TGTGCCAGCAGGGTAACACAGGGAACTAATGAAAAACTGTTTTTT
abundance: .; d_gene: .; v_gene: TRBV7-6; j_gene: TRBJ2-1; CDR3aa: CASSLGISGYNEQFF; CDR3nt: TGTGCCAGCAGCTTAGGTATTAGCGGATACAATGAGCAGTTCTTC
abundance: .; d_gene: TRBD1; v_gene: TRBV5-1; j_gene: TRBJ2-3; CDR3aa: CASGGQGTDTQYF; CDR3nt: TGCGCCAGCGGGGGACAGGGAACAGATACGCAGTATTTT
abundance: .; d_gene: .; v_gene: TRBV4-2; j_gene: TRBJ1-4; CDR3aa: CASSQGSPAHGIEKLFF; CDR3nt: TGTGCCAGCAGCCAAGGCTCCCCGGCACACGGGATTGAAAAACTGTTTTTT
abundance: .; d_gene: TRBD2; v_gene: TRBV12-5; j_gene: TRBJ2-1; CDR3aa: CASAIGLADNEQFF; CDR3nt: TGTGCTAGTGCCATAGGGCTAGCGGACAATGAGCAGTTCTTC
abundance: .; d_gene: TRBD1; v_gene: TRBV7-9; j_gene: TRBJ1-2; CDR3aa: CASSPRTGGSGYGYTF; CDR3nt: TGTGCCAGCAGCCCCCGGACAGGGGGCAGCGGCTATGGCTACACCTTC
abundance: .; d_gene: TRBD2; v_gene: TRBV27; j_gene: TRBJ2-2; CDR3aa: CASSRLAGARTGELFF; CDR3nt: TGTGCCAGCAGTAGGCTAGCGGGAGCGCGCACCGGGGAGCTGTTTTTT
abundance: .; d_gene: TRBD2; v_gene: TRBV12-5; j_gene: TRBJ2-5; CDR3aa: CASGPGLAGVEETQYF; CDR3nt: TGTGCTAGTGGCCCCGGACTAGCGGGAGTCGAAGAGACCCAGTACTTC
abundance: .; d_gene: .; v_gene: TRBV5-1; j_gene: TRBJ2-4; CDR3aa: CASSLHAGLAIQYF; CDR3nt: TGCGCCAGCAGCTTGCATGCAGGTTTGGCCATTCAGTACTTC
abundance: .; d_gene: TRBD1; v_gene: TRBV19; j_gene: TRBJ1-4; CDR3aa: CASTDRVSGKLFF; CDR3nt: TGTGCCAGTACCGACAGGGTGTCTGGAAAACTGTTTTTT
abundance: .; d_gene: .; v_gene: TRBV30; j_gene: TRBJ2-5; CDR3aa: CAWSSRGRETQYF; CDR3nt: TGTGCCTGGAGTAGCCGAGGGCGGGAGACCCAGTACTTC
abundance: .; d_gene: .; v_gene: TRBV7-6; j_gene: TRBJ1-1; CDR3aa: CASSSPGLAGMNTEAFF; CDR3nt: TGTGCCAGCAGCTCGCCCGGTCTCGCGGGGATGAACACTGAAGCTTTCTTT
abundance: .; d_gene: TRBD1; v_gene: TRBV24-1; j_gene: TRBJ2-4; CDR3aa: CATSDCTTGQGTLAKNIQYF; CDR3nt: TGTGCCACCAGTGATTGCACCACGGGACAGGGGACCTTAGCCAAAAACATTCAGTACTTC
abundance: once; d_gene: .; v_gene: TRBV19; j_gene: TRBJ2-1; CDR3aa: CASTKTGLSYNEQFF; CDR3nt: TGTGCCAGTACCAAGACAGGCCTCTCCTACAATGAGCAGTTCTTC
abundance: .; d_gene: .; v_gene: TRBV12-5; j_gene: TRBJ2-6; CDR3aa: CASGLFRGAAGANVLTF; CDR3nt: TGTGCTAGTGGTTTGTTTCGGGGGGCGGCTGGGGCCAACGTCCTGACTTTC
abundance: .; d_gene: TRBD1; v_gene: TRBV4-3; j_gene: TRBJ2-1; CDR3aa: CASSLSGQEDNEQFF; CDR3nt: TGCGCCAGCAGCCTATCGGGACAGGAAGACAATGAGCAGTTCTTC